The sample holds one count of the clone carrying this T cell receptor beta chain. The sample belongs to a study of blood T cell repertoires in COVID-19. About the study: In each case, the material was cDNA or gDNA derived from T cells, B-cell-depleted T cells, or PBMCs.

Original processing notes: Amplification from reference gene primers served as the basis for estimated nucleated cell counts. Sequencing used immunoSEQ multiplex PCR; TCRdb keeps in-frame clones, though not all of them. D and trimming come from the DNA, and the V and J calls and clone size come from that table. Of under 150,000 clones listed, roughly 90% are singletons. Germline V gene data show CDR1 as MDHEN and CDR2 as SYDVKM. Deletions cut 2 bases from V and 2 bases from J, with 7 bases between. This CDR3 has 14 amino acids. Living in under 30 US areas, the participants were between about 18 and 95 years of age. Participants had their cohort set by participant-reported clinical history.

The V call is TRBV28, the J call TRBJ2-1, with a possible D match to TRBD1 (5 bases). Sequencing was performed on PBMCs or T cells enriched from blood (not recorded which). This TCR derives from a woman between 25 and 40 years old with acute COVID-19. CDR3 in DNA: TGTGCCAGCAGTTTACAGGGCACCTACAATGAGCAGTTCTTC. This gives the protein CASSLQGTYNEQFF. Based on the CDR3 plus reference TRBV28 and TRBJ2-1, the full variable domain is DVKVTQSSRYLVKRTGEKVFLECVQDMDHENMFWYRQDPGLGLRLIYFSYDVKMKEKGDIPEGYSVSREKKERFSLILESASTNQTSMYLCASSLQGTYNEQFFGPGTRLTVL.